This TCR beta chain was obtained from a study of pediatric ulcerative colitis. Trimming took 1 base from V and 2 from J, leaving 6 bases between them. The CDR3 consists of 14 residues. CDR1 and CDR2 (germline): MNHNS, SASEGT. This clone was seen only once. Only in-frame clones appear in the TCRdb table, and some are missing; sequencing was by immunoSEQ multiplex PCR. The sample yields tens of thousands of clones, around 82% seen once. This rearrangement joins TRBV6-1 to TRBJ1-5, with a tentative D call TRBD1 (5 bases). The specimen sequenced was blood. This sequence originates from a boy aged 10-17 years with severe ulcerative colitis. CDR3 nucleotide sequence: TGTGCCAGCAGTGAAGTAGGGGGCAATCAGCCCCAGCATTTT. This gives the protein CASSEVGGNQPQHF.